Below, 8 T cell receptor beta chains from the same sample are listed, as sequenced in a study of cytomegalovirus exposure and HLA in healthy donors. Libraries were prepared by immunoSEQ multiplex PCR; TCRdb keeps only in-frame clonotypes and omits some of them. The data show some 250,000 clones, roughly 90% seen once. Sequenced material: PBMCs. The receptors were sampled from a young woman in good health and CMV-seronegative.

The CDR3, as DNA: TGCGCCAGCGGCCCCGGCGGGGGCCAGGACGAGCAGTACTTC. Its translation is CASGPGGGQDEQYF. The V gene is TRBV10-1, the J gene TRBJ2-7; D perhaps matches TRBD2 (7 bases). V lost 8 bases, J lost 5 bases, and 19 bases lay in between. The germline CDR1 and CDR2 sequences are WNHNN and SYGVQD (reference sequence). The CDR3 is 14 residues long.

Comments on this clone: In the same sample, other DNA sequences code for this CDR3. J is TRBJ1-5 and V is TRBV28, with no clear D. V was pared by 6 bases and J by 1 base, with 10 bases between. CDR1 is MDHEN and CDR2 is SYDVKM in the germline V gene. The CDR3 runs 14 residues. The CDR3 sequence is CASSRDISNQPQHF. In nucleotides, the CDR3 is TGTGCCAGCAGCCGGGATATCAGCAATCAGCCCCAGCATTTT.

The chain recombines TRBV6-5 with TRBJ1-2; unclear D gene. CDR3 length: 15 amino acids. The germline gives CDR1 MNHEY, CDR2 SVGAGI. V shed 2 bases and J shed 0 bases, with 10 bases lying between them. CDR3 in DNA: TGTGCCAGCAGTTACGGGAGACAAGCTAACTATGGCTACACCTTC. Amino acids: CASSYGRQANYGYTF.

The rearrangement joins TRBV15 to TRBJ1-1, with TRBD1 as a possible D gene (5 bases). V was pared by 3 bases and J by 4 bases, with 12 bases between. This CDR3 contains 14 residues. Germline V CDR1 and CDR2: LNHNV, YYDKDF (reference sequence). This chain's CDR3 is CATSSPGSGTEAFF. The CDR3 DNA is TGTGCCACCAGCAGCCCAGGGTCGGGCACTGAAGCTTTCTTT. Variable domain in full (rest from reference TRBV15 and TRBJ1-1): DAMVIQNPRYQVTQFGKPVTLSCSQTLNHNVMYWYQQKSSQAPKLLFHYYDKDFNNEADTPDNFQSRRPNTSFCFLDIRSPGLGDTAMYLCATSSPGSGTEAFFGQGTRLTVV.

The gene calls are TRBV4-1 and TRBJ1-5, with a tentative D call TRBD1 (5 bases). V lost 4 bases and J lost 7, with 14 bases in between. Germline CDR1 reads MGHRA; CDR2 reads YSYEKL. There are 14 residues in the CDR3. Here the CDR3 DNA reads TGCGCCAGCAGCCGCGTGGGGCCGAGACAGCCCCAGCATTTT. This encodes CASSRVGPRQPQHF.

The J gene is TRBJ1-6, the V gene TRBV4-3; no firm D call. The ends were cut back, 0 bases at V and 6 bases at J, with 9 bases in the middle. Germline assignment: CDR1 LGHNA and CDR2 YSLEER. The CDR3 is 15 residues long. In DNA, the CDR3 is TGCGCCAGCAGCCAAGATCAGTCCAGTAATTCACCCCTCCACTTT. This sequence encodes CASSQDQSSNSPLHF.

This chain connects TRBV9 to TRBJ1-5, with 10 bases that match TRBD1. In germline, CDR1 is SGDLS, CDR2 YYNGEE. This CDR3 contains 15 residues. J was trimmed by 7 bases and V by 3 bases; bases with no gene match: 7. The CDR3 here is CASSAEGQGTQPQHF. The CDR3 DNA is TGTGCCAGCAGCGCCGAGGGACAGGGGACACAGCCCCAGCATTTT.

The V gene is TRBV14, the J gene TRBJ2-7, with 7 bases fitting TRBD1. Germline CDR1 and CDR2: SGHDN and FVKESK. With V trimmed by 1 base and J by 3 bases, 18 bases remained unmatched. This CDR3 is 19 amino acids long. The CDR3: CASSQVSRKTGPYYYEQYV. DNA of the CDR3: TGTGCCAGCAGCCAAGTGAGCCGGAAGACAGGGCCATATTACTACGAGCAGTACGTC.